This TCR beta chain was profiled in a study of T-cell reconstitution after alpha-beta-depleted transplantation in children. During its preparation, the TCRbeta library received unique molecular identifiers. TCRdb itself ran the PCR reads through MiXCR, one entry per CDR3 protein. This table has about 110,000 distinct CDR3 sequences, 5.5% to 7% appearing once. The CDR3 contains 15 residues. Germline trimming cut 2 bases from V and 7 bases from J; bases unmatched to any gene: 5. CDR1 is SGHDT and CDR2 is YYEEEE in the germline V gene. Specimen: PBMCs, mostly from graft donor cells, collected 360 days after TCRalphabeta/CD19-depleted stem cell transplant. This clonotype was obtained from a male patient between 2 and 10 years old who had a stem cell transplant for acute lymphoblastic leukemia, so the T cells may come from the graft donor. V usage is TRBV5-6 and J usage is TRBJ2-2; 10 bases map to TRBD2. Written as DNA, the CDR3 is TGTGCCAGCAGCTTAGCGGGAGGGCCGATCGGGGAGCTGTTTTTT. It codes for CASSLAGGPIGELFF.